Presented here are 10 T cell receptor beta chains from one specimen sequenced in a study of T cell responses to AZD1222 COVID-19 vaccine. Assay used: immunoSEQ multiplex PCR; TCRdb lists only in-frame clones, some missing. The repertoire holds 100,000 to 150,000 clones, with around 87% as singletons. Sample: peripheral blood, taken on day 0 of AZD1222 vaccination. These receptors originate from an adult in good health.

The V call is TRBV2, the J call TRBJ1-2, with a possible D match to TRBD1 (6 bases). The V gene's germline CDR1 is SNHLY and CDR2 FYNNEI. V dropped 4 bases and J dropped 0 bases, with 9 bases sitting between them. CDR3 size: 14 residues. Here the CDR3 reads CASSVTGTNYGYTF. The CDR3 nucleotides read TGTGCCAGCAGTGTCACAGGGACTAACTATGGCTACACCTTC. The entire variable domain, with the rest obtained from reference TRBV2 and TRBJ1-2, is as follows: EPEVTQTPSHQVTQMGQEVILRCVPISNHLYFYWYRQILGQKVEFLVSFYNNEISEKSEIFDDQFSVERPDGSNFTLKIRSTKLEDSAMYFCASSVTGTNYGYTFGSGTRLTVV.

This clone is a singleton in its sample. This chain links TRBV6-2 or TRBV6-3 with TRBJ2-7, with D hard to call. The CDR3 has 15 amino acids. Trimming took 2 bases from V and 1 from J, leaving 12 bases between them. Germline CDR1 is MNHEY and CDR2 is SVGEGT. CDR3 DNA sequence: TGTGCCAGCAGTTACCTCCTCGGTCCTTCCTACGAGCAGTACTTC. This gives the protein CASSYLLGPSYEQYF.

The chain combines TRBV2 with TRBJ1-2; D remains unclear. V lost 1 base, J lost 3 bases, and 9 bases lay in between. This CDR3 contains 14 residues. Germline loops: CDR1 SNHLY, CDR2 FYNNEI. CDR3 sequence (DNA): TGTGCCAGCAGTGAAGGGGGTACGGACTATGGCTACACCTTC. It translates to CASSEGGTDYGYTF.

This clone has ten or more counts. The V gene is TRBV6-5, the J gene TRBJ1-6; D is ambiguous. This CDR3 is built from 15 residues. Germline V gene data show CDR1 as MNHEY and CDR2 as SVGAGI. The germline V and J ends were trimmed by 4 bases and 9 bases, with 16 bases remaining between them. The CDR3 nucleotides are TGTGCCAGCAGTTGGGCCGCAAGCGCGGTTTCACCCCTCCACTTT. Its protein is CASSWAASAVSPLHF.

The V gene is TRBV12-3 or TRBV12-4, the J gene TRBJ1-1; D gene unclear. The CDR3 spans 10 residues. V lost 11 bases and J 3 bases, leaving 7 bases between the germline ends. The CDR3 loop is CAAGDTEAFF. DNA of the CDR3: TGTGCCGCCGGGGACACTGAAGCTTTCTTT.

The chain joins TRBV30 to TRBJ1-3, with unresolved D. Per the germline V gene, CDR1 is GTSNPN and CDR2 is SVGIG (reference sequence). The CDR3 has 11 amino acids. With 4 bases removed from V and 9 bases from J, the gap between germline ends came to 10 bases. CDR3 amino acids: CAWKAGSTIYF. In DNA form, the CDR3 reads TGTGCCTGGAAAGCCGGGAGCACCATATATTTT.

The chain uses TRBV18 and TRBJ2-7; TRBD1 agrees at 7 bases. The trim removed 4 bases at V and 5 bases at J, leaving 2 bases unmatched. The CDR3 is 12 amino acids. Germline V lookup: CDR1 KGHSH, CDR2 LQKENI. The DNA of the CDR3 is TGTGCCAGCTCACGTACAGGGGACGAGCAGTACTTC. Translating gives CASSRTGDEQYF.

This clone was counted once. This chain joins TRBV4-3 and TRBJ1-5; D gene uncertain. The V and J ends lost 3 bases and 5 bases respectively, with 14 bases between them. CDR3 size: 15 residues. CDR1 is LGHNA, CDR2 YSLEER, per germline. CDR3 DNA: TGCGCCAGCAGCCAGGAATGGGGTGGGGATCAGCCCCAGCATTTT. Protein sequence: CASSQEWGGDQPQHF.

The chain joins TRBV2 to TRBJ1-5, with 11 nucleotides matching TRBD1. There are 15 residues in the CDR3. Trimming cost V 6 bases and J 7 bases; bases outside gene matches: 8. Germline V CDR1 and CDR2: SNHLY, FYNNEI. CDR3 DNA sequence: TGTGCCAGCAGGGGTGGGACAGGGGGTTGGCAGCCCCAGCATTTT. It is translated as CASRGGTGGWQPQHF.

This chain connects TRBV12-3 or TRBV12-4 to TRBJ1-2; D unresolved. CDR3 size: 13 residues. The germline V and J ends were trimmed by 2 bases and 2 bases, with 6 bases remaining between them. CDR3 nucleotides: TGTGCCAGCAGTTTATCCGGGAACTATGGCTACACCTTC. Amino acids: CASSLSGNYGYTF.